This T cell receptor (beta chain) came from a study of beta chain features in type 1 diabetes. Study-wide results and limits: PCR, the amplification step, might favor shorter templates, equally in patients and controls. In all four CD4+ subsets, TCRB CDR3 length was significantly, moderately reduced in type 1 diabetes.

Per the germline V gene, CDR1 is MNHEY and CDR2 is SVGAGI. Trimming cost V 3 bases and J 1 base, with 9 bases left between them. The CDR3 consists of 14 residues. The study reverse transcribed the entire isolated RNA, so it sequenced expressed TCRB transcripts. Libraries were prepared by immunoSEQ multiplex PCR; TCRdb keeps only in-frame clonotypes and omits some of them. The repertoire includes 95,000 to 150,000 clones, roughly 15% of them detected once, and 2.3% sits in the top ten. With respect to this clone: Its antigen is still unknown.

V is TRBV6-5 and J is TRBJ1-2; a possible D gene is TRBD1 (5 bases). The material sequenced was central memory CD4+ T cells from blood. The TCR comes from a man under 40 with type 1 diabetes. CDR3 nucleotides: TGTGCCAGCAGTTATGGGGGGGTTAACTATGGCTACACCTTC. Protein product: CASSYGGVNYGYTF.